This T cell receptor beta chain appears in the sequencing data of a study of cytomegalovirus exposure and HLA in healthy donors. Study-wide background: In a later analysis, it was reported that the roughly 130 validation repertoires had been produced on the same platform as the 550 to 850 repertoires belonging to the first cohort. Regarding the study as a whole: Per published reports, the classifier diagnosed cytomegalovirus status with high specificity and sensitivity. It was confirmed in vitro that a few of the CMV-associated chains were specific for CMV antigens.

The protocol was immunoSEQ multiplex PCR, while the TCRdb copy is restricted to in-frame clones and leaves out a portion. This sample has about 220,000 clones, with around 90% found just once. As concerns this clone: As yet, its antigen is unknown.

Material for sequencing was PBMCs. The origin of this receptor is a woman aged 18-29 years in good health and CMV-seronegative.

The chain's CDR3 is CASSSDRGSTEAFF. CDR3 sequence (DNA): TGTGCCAGCAGCTCGGACAGGGGTAGCACTGAAGCTTTCTTT. The chain uses TRBV11-2 and TRBJ1-1, with 9 bases matching TRBD1. With 4 bases clipped from V and 4 bases from J, the junction kept 4 bases outside the gene matches. CDR3 length: 14 amino acids. Per the germline V gene, CDR1 is SGHAT and CDR2 is FQNNGV. Variable domain in full (rest from reference TRBV11-2 and TRBJ1-1): EAGVAQSPRYKIIEKRQSVAFWCNPISGHATLYWYQQILGQGPKLLIQFQNNGVVDDSQLPKDRFSAERLKGVDSTLKIQPAKLEDSAVYLCASSSDRGSTEAFFGQGTRLTVV.